This TCR beta chain was sequenced for a study of T cells in women clearing cervical HPV infection (dated by TCRdb to the late 2010s). Concerning the study at large: The cases were 25 to 30 women with histologically confirmed HPV16-related CIN3 or worse, and 2 of those women had invasive cancers. The 20 to 25 controls were women who cleared a single incident HPV16 infection within 12 months without developing precancer or cancer. Blood from cases was collected at the visit where the lesion was first found, while blood from controls was collected once the infection could no longer be detected. Among cases, blood sampling occurred a median of about 160 days after lesion detection, with an interquartile range of roughly 85 to 220 days. Since only a few of the women had HLA typing available, the possibility that HLA type was acting as a confounder could not be ruled out. Nested within Costa Rica's Guanacaste HPV Natural History Study, an exploratory proof-of-principle case-control study compared TCR repertoires across cervical HPV16 outcomes. Cases and controls were matched on age within five years and on year of sample collection. A median age of nearly 35 years was observed in cases versus roughly 38 in controls, and no significant differences in baseline characteristics were found. In the parent cohort, fewer than 13,000 women aged 18 or older were enrolled in Guanacaste, Costa Rica, during about 1992 to 1995 and were followed for seven years. Quality controls consisted of five blinded duplicates per group, for a total of 60 or so samples made up of about 50 participants and ten or so replicates.

Details on this clone: It lacks a known antigen. The CDR3 is cut off 3 residues early in the read; its end comes from the germline J gene.

Using the immunoSEQ assay, multiplex PCR amplified TCR beta CDR3 regions from an average of 1200 ng of genomic DNA per sample. To correct primer bias, the assay used a complete synthetic TCR repertoire to set an amplification baseline. The amplicons were sequenced using the Illumina platform. Regarding the original processing steps: Sequence errors were corrected by clustering with frequency ratios and a modified nearest-neighbor algorithm, and the sequences were then analyzed in the immunoSEQ Analyzer using IMGT gene definitions. At each rarefaction depth, TCR richness and evenness were averaged across 20 rarefaction repeats, and samples with fewer sequences than that depth were excluded. Relative abundances of V, D and J genes were compared between groups using Wilcoxon rank sum tests, with FDR correction applied. Blinded duplicates gave an intraclass correlation of approximately 96% for TCR richness and an average of about 74% across roughly 69 gene segments. TCRdb stores this immuneACCESS table with in-frame sequences only. Part of the clones is absent; in the studies checked, under half of the shortfall reflects unresolved V genes, and no reason is known for the rest. V and J calls and clone size are given by that table; D and trimming were obtained from the DNA. The sample's clone listing holds roughly 30,000 clones. Of the sample, 3.5% falls within the top ten clones.

Every participant had a single incident cervical HPV16 infection, and prevalent HPV16 infections were excluded. Cervical HPV DNA was detected with MY09/MY11 PCR, and genotyping was done with dot-blot hybridization. Fifteen mL of heparinized blood were centrifuged, and the buffy coat was split into aliquots, frozen at -30 degrees C, and then kept at -80 degrees C. Genomic DNA was extracted from buffy coat specimens using QIAGEN kits. The paper as a whole reports these results and caveats: Because the number of T cells in each sample was unknown, differences in richness could reflect differing T-cell content rather than repertoire biology. Because of the cross-sectional design, the study could not determine whether the associations came before infection or resulted from infection, and neither effector/memory subsets nor HPV-specific T cells were isolated. TRBV6-7 relative abundance was lower in cases than in controls (approximately 0.11% versus 0.16%; Bonferroni P = 0.0008). CIN3+ cases had significantly higher TCR repertoire richness than controls across sequencing depths, but evenness did not differ between the groups. By combining richness with V gene abundances, random forest classifiers separated cases from controls with an estimated AUC of 0.83.

The CDR3 has 16 amino acids, counting the end cysteine and phenylalanine. The CDR3 was read in part: 39 bases, with the frame set at base 1. Trimming accounts for 4 bases at V and 2 bases at J, while the number of junction bases matched to no gene is 10. Based on the germline V gene (reference sequence), the CDR1 and CDR2 sequences are LNHDA and SQIVND. Source material: blood buffy coat. This chain is built from TRBV19 and TRBJ2-7; 8 junctional bases match TRBD2. The TCR comes from a woman between 18 and 70 years old with a cervical HPV16 infection that either progressed to CIN3+ or cleared (not recorded which). This receptor has the CDR3 CASSTTGTRVPYEQYF. Incomplete CDR3 DNA: TGTGCCAGTAGTACCACCGGGACTAGGGTTCCCTACGAG.